The sequence of this TCR beta chain was determined in a study of T cell repertoires in cytomegalovirus infection. Study-level background: The authors relied on CMV epitopes, both recently identified HLA-C-restricted and well-studied HLA-B-restricted. Matching HLA type and CMV infection were both indicated by public TCR beta signatures.

The CDR3 loop spans 15 amino acids. Germline CDR1 KGHDR, CDR2 SFDVKD. Whole-study results and caveats: Clonotype analysis showed dominance of the ex vivo response by HLA-C-restricted CMV-specific TCR beta clonotypes.

Concerning this clonotype: Its antigen remains unknown. This could be a read error, since a much larger clone is one nucleotide away.

TCRdb re-called the reads through MiXCR, storing one row per CDR3 protein. The sample has 900,000 to 950,000 distinct CDR3 sequences, around 30% seen once. Sequencing was performed on cultured CD8+ T cells from PBMCs, taken from culture after CMV antigen stimulation. The TCR comes from a human donor in good health (CMV status not recorded). Some clones in this sample may be carry-over from other donors' samples. This rearrangement joins TRBV24-1 to TRBJ2-5; 8 bases fit TRBD1. Here the CDR3 reads CTTSDPGTGGETQYF. The CDR3 DNA reads TGTACCACCAGTGACCCCGGGACAGGAGGGGAGACCCAGTACTTC.